The T cell receptor (beta chain) described here comes from a study of human T cells and chemical hapten exposure. Study outcomes and limitations: High-frequency TCRs, those above 1 in 1000, stayed the same after DPC sensitization.

TCRdb ran MiXCR on the RACE reads and lists one entry per CDR3 protein. The data hold some 340,000 distinct CDR3 sequences, with around 7% observed a single time. This sample's time point: patch test 1, 2 weeks after DPC sensitization. Treatment defined: therapeutic diphenylcyclopropenone sensitization with weekly scalp DPC. Non-pregnant alopecia patients aged 18 to 70, suitable for DPC therapy. To note about this clonotype: Its matching antigen is unknown.

This CDR3 contains 16 residues. J lost 4 bases, V lost 5 bases, and 13 bases had no gene match. Germline CDR1 reads SGHTA; CDR2 reads FQGTGA. This rearrangement joins TRBV7-3 to TRBJ2-5, with TRBD2 matching over 7 bases. Here the sequenced sample was whole blood, taken in connection with sensitization to the hapten diphenylcyclopropenone (DPC). The TCR sequence derives from a woman aged 18-29 years with alopecia areata. Some clones in this sample may be carry-over from other donors' samples. The CDR3 region has the DNA TGTGCCAGCAGCCCCACGGGCGGGGGACCCCCAGAGACCCAGTACTTC. Its protein is CASSPTGGGPPETQYF.